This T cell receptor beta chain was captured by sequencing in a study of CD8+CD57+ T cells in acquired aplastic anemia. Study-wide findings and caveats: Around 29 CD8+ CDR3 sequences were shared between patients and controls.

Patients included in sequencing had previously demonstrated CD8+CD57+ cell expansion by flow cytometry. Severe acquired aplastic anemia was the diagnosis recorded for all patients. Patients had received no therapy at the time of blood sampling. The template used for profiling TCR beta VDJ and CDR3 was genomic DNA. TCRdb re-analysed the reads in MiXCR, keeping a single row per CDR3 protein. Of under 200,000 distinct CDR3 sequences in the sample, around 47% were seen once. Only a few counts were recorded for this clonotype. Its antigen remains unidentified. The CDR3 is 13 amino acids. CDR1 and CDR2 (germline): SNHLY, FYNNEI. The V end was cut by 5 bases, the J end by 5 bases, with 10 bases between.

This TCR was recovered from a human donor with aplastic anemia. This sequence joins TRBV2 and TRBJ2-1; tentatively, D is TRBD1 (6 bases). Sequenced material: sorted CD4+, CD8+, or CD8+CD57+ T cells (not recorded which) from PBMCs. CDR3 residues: CASSRDIDNEQFF. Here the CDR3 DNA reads TGTGCCAGCAGTCGGGACATAGACAATGAGCAGTTCTTC.